This paragraph covers one T cell receptor beta chain sequence. Its antigen is still unknown. The sample is drawn from a study of post-analysis software for immune sequencing data. Study summary: The courses of disease that were included comprised relapsing-remitting, secondary progressive and progressive-relapsing multiple sclerosis. Study-level findings and limits: Samples prepared in the same batch strongly co-clustered by F measure. Patients with multiple sclerosis recorded significantly lower normalized Chao1 diversity than controls, the study found. Roughly five TRBV segments were more frequent in patients than controls; TRBV5-6, TRBV5-1 and TRBV20-1 belonged to this group.

The CDR3 extends over 15 amino acids. Looked up from germline, CDR1 is SGHRS and CDR2 is YFSETQ. The J segment lost 9 bases and the V segment lost 5 bases, leaving 9 bases of the junction unmatched. Built from TCR beta cDNA, the libraries had unique molecular identifiers in them. One entry per CDR3 protein results from TCRdb running MiXCR on the PCR reads. The sample includes hundreds of thousands of distinct CDR3 sequences, more than 50% of them seen just once. The V call is TRBV5-1, the J call TRBJ2-1; TRBD2 aligns across 12 bases. This TCR derives from a girl aged 2 to 10 with multiple sclerosis. The specimen was blood. This CDR3 is CASSPRLAGVGEQFF. The CDR3 coding sequence is TGCGCCAGCAGTCCCCGACTAGCGGGGGTGGGTGAGCAGTTCTTC.